The clone carrying this TCR beta chain has more than one count but fewer than ten. The antigen is undetermined. The same CDR3 arises from other DNA sequences in this sample as well. Treatment: about 20 received Ad26.COV2.S at low or high dose, single or two shots; several received placebo; per-sample allocation not given. Collection of samples fell on day 63 after the first vaccine or placebo injection. Assay: immunoSEQ multiplex PCR; the TCRdb copy retains only in-frame clones and omits some. The sample lists 440,000 or so clones; 80% to 95% were seen once. These data are taken from a study of Ad26.COV2.S vaccination and SARS-CoV-2 variants. Study-level background: Participants got Ad26.COV2.S intramuscularly, once or twice 56 days apart. General study results and limits: Comparability of non-spike TCR breadth was observed across vaccine and placebo recipients.

Trimming pared 6 bases from V and 2 bases from J, leaving 5 bases between. CDR1 is LNHDA, CDR2 SQIVND, per germline (reference sequence). The CDR3 length is 12 residues. The sample in question was peripheral blood, obtained in a trial of Ad26.COV2.S vaccine versus placebo. The V gene is TRBV19, the J gene TRBJ1-5; D ambiguous. The origin of this receptor is a person between 18 and 65 years old who received the Ad26.COV2.S COVID-19 vaccine or a placebo. DNA of the CDR3: TGTGCCAGTAGGGGTGGCAATCAGCCCCAGCATTTT. This codes for CASRGGNQPQHF.